This entry features one T cell receptor (beta chain) sequence. Its specificity is unknown. This record belongs to a study of shared clonotypes between healthy human individuals. In the study overall: Three plates each covered CD4 naive and memory; CD8 naive two, CD8 memory one. Study-level results: Sampling covered nothing but blood. Tissue TCR repertoires likely differ from those found in blood. What limited the represented genetic and exposure-history diversity was the small number of donors.

V was clipped by 0 bases and J by 4 bases, with 12 bases between them. The CDR3 consists of 15 residues. Germline CDR1 and CDR2: SGHAT and FQNNGV. The protocol was immunoSEQ multiplex PCR, while the TCRdb copy is restricted to in-frame clones and leaves out a portion. This table holds about 2.5 million clones, 92% found once. The clonotype originates from a man in his late teens or twenties in good health. Some clones in this sample may be carry-over from other donors' samples. Sequencing was performed on naive CD4+ T cells from PBMCs. Subset of the sample: CD45RA+ positively selected. The genes are TRBV11-2 and TRBJ1-2, with D perhaps TRBD1 (5 bases). The CDR3 loop is CASSLDFAGRYGYTF. The CDR3 DNA sequence: TGTGCCAGCAGCTTAGATTTCGCAGGGCGCTATGGCTACACCTTC.